This T cell receptor (beta chain) is drawn from a study of OX40 agonist ivuxolimab in advanced cancers. Turning to the study itself: Three patients got partial responses; one had hepatocellular carcinoma and two had cutaneous melanoma.

The CDR3 is 13 residues long. CDR1 is KGHSH, CDR2 LQKENI, per germline. Trimming removed 5 bases at V and 5 bases at J, with 11 bases between. Generated by immunoSEQ multiplex PCR, the TCRdb table keeps only in-frame clones and is missing some. The sample yields about 64,000 clones, around 90% seen once. The genes are TRBV18 and TRBJ2-3, with D uncertain. The TCR was taken from an adult with an advanced solid tumor such as melanoma, head and neck, liver or kidney cancer. Sequencing used CD4+ or CD8+ T cells sorted from blood, obtained in a trial of the OX40 agonist ivuxolimab. The CDR3 here is CASSMERGDTQYF. In DNA form, the CDR3 reads TGTGCCAGCTCAATGGAGAGAGGAGATACGCAGTATTTT.